The 8 T cell receptor beta chains reported below all come from one sample, sequenced in a study of blood T cell repertoires in COVID-19. The repertoire was sequenced with immunoSEQ multiplex PCR; TCRdb's copy has only in-frame clones and lacks some. The sample holds roughly 30,000 clones, approximately 90% seen once. Sequencing was performed on peripheral blood. All receptors come from a man aged 60 to 75 with acute or convalescent COVID-19.

This rearrangement joins TRBV5-1 to TRBJ1-2, with 8 bases that match TRBD1. This CDR3 is built from 16 residues. The V gene end was trimmed by 1 base and the J gene end by 0 bases; junction bases not matched to a gene: 5. CDR1 and CDR2 from the germline V gene are SGHRS and YFSETQ. CDR3 in amino acids: CASSLSTGEANYGYTF. The CDR3 DNA is TGCGCCAGCAGCTTGTCGACAGGGGAAGCTAACTATGGCTACACCTTC.

The chain combines TRBV5-1 with TRBJ2-3; 11 bases are a match to TRBD2. The CDR3 extends over 15 amino acids. Germline loops: CDR1 SGHRS, CDR2 YFSETQ. V was clipped by 5 bases and J by 0 bases; unmatched bases: 2. The CDR3 DNA reads as TGCGCCAGCAGGAGGACTAGCGGGAGCACAGATACGCAGTATTTT. Its protein product is CASRRTSGSTDTQYF. Filled out from reference TRBV5-1 and TRBJ2-3, the complete variable domain reads KAGVTQTPRYLIKTRGQQVTLSCSPISGHRSVSWYQQTPGQGLQFLFEYFSETQRNKGNFPGRFSGRQFSNSRSEMNVSTLELGDSALYLCASRRTSGSTDTQYFGPGTRLTVL.

The gene calls are TRBV27 and TRBJ2-3; D may be TRBD1 (6 bases). Trimming stripped 5 bases from V and 2 bases from J, with 17 bases between. Germline loops: CDR1 MNHEY, CDR2 SMNVEV (reference sequence). The CDR3 is 16 amino acids. The CDR3 region is CASSHSGHRLTDTQYF. The CDR3 DNA follows: TGTGCCAGCAGTCATTCGGGACACAGACTCACAGATACGCAGTATTTT.

The rearrangement links TRBV3-1 (or the pseudogene TRBV3-2) to TRBJ1-3; tentatively, D is TRBD1 (6 bases). This CDR3 spans 16 amino acids. The V and J ends lost 1 base and 0 bases respectively, with 10 bases between them. Germline V gives CDR1 LGHDT, CDR2 YNNKEL (reference sequence). The CDR3 loop reads CASSQGRGISGNTIYF. The CDR3, as DNA: TGTGCCAGCAGCCAAGGCAGGGGAATCTCTGGAAACACCATATATTTT.

The CDR3 DNA reads TGTGCCAGCAGCCCCAGGGGAAACACTAATGAAAAACTGTTTTTT. Translation: CASSPRGNTNEKLFF. This sequence joins TRBV7-9 and TRBJ1-4; D possibly corresponds to TRBD1 (6 bases). The CDR3 has 15 amino acids. The V and J ends lost 5 bases and 2 bases respectively, with 12 bases between them. CDR1 SEHNR and CDR2 FQNEAQ come from the germline V gene (reference sequence). Drawing the rest from reference TRBV7-9 and TRBJ1-4, the complete variable domain is DTGVSQNPRHKITKRGQNVTFRCDPISEHNRLYWYRQTLGQGPEFLTYFQNEAQLEKSRLLSDRFSAERPKGSFSTLEIQRTEQGDSAMYLCASSPRGNTNEKLFFGSGTQLSVL.

CDR3 DNA: TGCGCCAGCAGCTTGTACAGAAGAGACTACACCTTC. Its translation is CASSLYRRDYTF. The chain is built from TRBV5-1 and TRBJ1-2; D is undetermined. The germline V gene encodes CDR1 SGHRS and CDR2 YFSETQ. Trimming took off 1 base at V and 10 bases at J, with 11 bases between the two ends. CDR3 length: 12 amino acids.

This chain links TRBV30 with TRBJ2-3; 9 bases map to TRBD1. Per germline, CDR1 GTSNPN and CDR2 SVGIG (reference sequence). The CDR3 loop spans 15 amino acids. Unmatched junction bases numbered 7, after V lost 1 base and J lost 5 bases. Here the CDR3 reads CAWSASGTGRDTQYF. CDR3 DNA sequence: TGTGCCTGGAGTGCCTCCGGGACAGGGAGAGATACGCAGTATTTT. The variable domain in full, with the rest retrieved from reference TRBV30 and TRBJ2-3, is SQTIHQWPATLVQPVGSPLSLECTVEGTSNPNLYWYRQAAGRGLQLLFYSVGIGQISSEVPQNLSASRPQDRQFILSSKKLLLSDSGFYLCAWSASGTGRDTQYFGPGTRLTVL.

This clone showed up just once. The J gene is TRBJ1-6, the V gene TRBV3-1 (or the pseudogene TRBV3-2); D remains ambiguous. CDR3 length: 15 residues. The V gene's germline CDR1 is LGHDT and CDR2 YNNKEL (reference sequence). The germline V and J ends were trimmed by 0 bases and 7 bases, with 10 bases remaining between them. CDR3 residues: CASSQDAERNSPLHF. The CDR3 DNA sequence: TGTGCCAGCAGCCAAGACGCGGAAAGAAATTCACCCCTCCACTTT.